Included here is one T cell receptor beta chain sequence, with context. The target antigen is unknown. The CDR3 totals 13 residues. V gave up 3 bases and J gave up 6 bases, with 12 bases separating them. Germline lookup yields CDR1 ENHRY and CDR2 SYGVKD. Treatment in this sample: about 20 received Ad26.COV2.S at low or high dose, single or two shots; 5 received placebo; per-sample allocation not given. The samples date from day 63 after the first vaccine or placebo injection. TCRdb's table, derived via immunoSEQ multiplex PCR, lists solely in-frame clones and lacks some. The repertoire includes 300,000 to 400,000 clones, 80% to 90% of them detected once, and about 11% sits in the top ten. This specimen comes from a study of Ad26.COV2.S vaccination and SARS-CoV-2 variants. Notes on the study in general: People who got the vaccine had more spike-specific TCR breadth than people who got placebo. Reportedly, after vaccination the spike-specific CD8+ and CD4+ T cell responses displayed substantial breadth.

This sequence joins TRBV10-3 and TRBJ2-7; D gene ambiguous. The sequence came from a person between 18 and 65 years old who received the Ad26.COV2.S COVID-19 vaccine or a placebo. Sequenced material: peripheral blood, taken in a trial of Ad26.COV2.S vaccine versus placebo. CDR3 coding DNA: TGTGCCATCAGTGAAGAAGGATTCGCCGAGCAGTACTTC. Its protein product is CAISEEGFAEQYF.